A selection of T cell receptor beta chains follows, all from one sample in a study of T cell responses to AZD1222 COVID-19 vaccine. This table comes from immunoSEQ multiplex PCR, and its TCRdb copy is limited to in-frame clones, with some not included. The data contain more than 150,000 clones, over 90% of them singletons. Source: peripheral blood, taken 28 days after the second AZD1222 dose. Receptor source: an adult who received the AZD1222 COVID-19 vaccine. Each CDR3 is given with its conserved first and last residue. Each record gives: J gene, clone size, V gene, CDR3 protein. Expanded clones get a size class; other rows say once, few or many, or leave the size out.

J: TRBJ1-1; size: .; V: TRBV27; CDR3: CASSLRWGNAEAFF
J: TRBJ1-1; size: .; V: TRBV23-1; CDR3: CASSQSGGSANTEAFF
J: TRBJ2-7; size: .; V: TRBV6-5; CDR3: CASSYSGGPSEQYF
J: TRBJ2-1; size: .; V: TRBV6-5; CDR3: CASSYSTATYNEQFF
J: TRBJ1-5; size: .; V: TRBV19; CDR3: CASSVAGLSGNQPQHF
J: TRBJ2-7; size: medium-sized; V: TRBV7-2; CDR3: CASSLDLGTSEQYF
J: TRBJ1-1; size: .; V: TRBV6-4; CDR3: CASRHRDGDTEAFF
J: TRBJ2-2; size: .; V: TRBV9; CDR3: CASSPGHFQTGELFF
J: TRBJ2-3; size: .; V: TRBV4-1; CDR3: CASSQVAATSEGTDTQYF
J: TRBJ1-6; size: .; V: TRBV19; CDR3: CASSTMDSGKSPLHF
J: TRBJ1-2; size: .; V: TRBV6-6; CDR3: CASSSPDSSNYGYTF
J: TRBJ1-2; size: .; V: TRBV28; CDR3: CASSSQGRGYGYTF
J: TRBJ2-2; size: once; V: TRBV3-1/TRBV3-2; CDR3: CASSQGGELFF
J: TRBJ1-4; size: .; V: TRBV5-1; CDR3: CASSRLMGKDEKLFF
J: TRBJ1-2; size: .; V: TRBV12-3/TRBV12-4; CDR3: CASINRQGGSYTF
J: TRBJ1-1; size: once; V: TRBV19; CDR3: CASSTQGWFTEAFF
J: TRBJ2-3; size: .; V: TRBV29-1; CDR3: CSVELTSLTDTQYF
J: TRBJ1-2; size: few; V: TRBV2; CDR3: CASSPEAGGPATGYTF
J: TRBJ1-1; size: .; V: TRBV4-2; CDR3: CASSHGDGITEAFF
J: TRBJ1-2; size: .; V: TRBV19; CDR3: CASSPLPGQGHGYTF
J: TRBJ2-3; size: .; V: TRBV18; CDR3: CASSRTSGRGLDTQYF
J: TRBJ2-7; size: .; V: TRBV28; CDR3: CASSSTGGASYEQYF
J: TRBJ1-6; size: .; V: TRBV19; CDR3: CASSPRDRANSPLHF
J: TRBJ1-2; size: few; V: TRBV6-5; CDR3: CASSSTGTGGLGYTF
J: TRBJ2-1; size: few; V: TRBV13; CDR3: CASSLSYEQFF
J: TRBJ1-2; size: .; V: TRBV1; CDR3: CTSSQAACGYTF
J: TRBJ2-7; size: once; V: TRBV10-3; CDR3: CAIGDIVIVIPPGLAGGPSYEQYF
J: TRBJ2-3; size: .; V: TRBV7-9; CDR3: CASSSGQYF
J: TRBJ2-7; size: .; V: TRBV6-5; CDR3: CASSYELRRNYEQYF
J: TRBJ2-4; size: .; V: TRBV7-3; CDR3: CASSQSGNEIQYF
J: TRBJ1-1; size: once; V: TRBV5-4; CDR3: CASSSATGSGTEAFF
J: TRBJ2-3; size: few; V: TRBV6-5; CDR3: CASSQTIQDTQYF
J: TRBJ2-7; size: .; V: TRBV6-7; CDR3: CASSYPRTPGLYEQYF
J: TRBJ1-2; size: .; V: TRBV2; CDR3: CASRPPLSFGYTF
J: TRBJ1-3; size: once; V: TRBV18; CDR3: CASSPSPGRSGNTIYF
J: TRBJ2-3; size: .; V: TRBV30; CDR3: CAWSVRGASTDTQYF
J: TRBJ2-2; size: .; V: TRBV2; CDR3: CASRDRVATGELFF
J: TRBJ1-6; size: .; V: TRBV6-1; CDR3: CASSEEAGGNSPLHF